The source of this T cell receptor (beta chain) is a study of T-cell memory formation after mild COVID-19 (dated by TCRdb to the early 2020s). Turning to the overall study: Most TCR sequence clusters were specific to one of the two donors. Longitudinal TCRalpha and TCRbeta repertoire sequencing tracked T-cell clones expanding and contracting after mild COVID-19 in a couple of donors. Two young, previously healthy adult volunteers made up the cohort, one male and one female. Paper-wide results and their limitations: Contracting CD4+ clones appeared mostly in the CM and EM memory subsets, whereas CD8+ clones were enriched in EMRA. SARS-CoV-2 specificity was not confirmed for the second-wave clones peaking on day 37. Only a couple of mild cases were covered by the study, and larger cohorts that include severe cases with pre-infection samples were considered necessary. The detection of some responding clones in pre-infection memory suggests that pre-existing cross-reactive memory T cells joined the SARS-CoV-2 response. From day 15 to 85, contracting clones showed balanced CD4/CD8 phenotypes, whereas a second wave of clones that expanded from day 15 to 37 leaned towards CD4+.

PBMCs were isolated by Ficoll-Paque density gradient centrifugation. Concerning this clonotype itself: Its target antigen remains unknown. No base qualities exist here, and no much larger clone lies one base off it.

The listed sequencing device is Illumina NovaSeq 6000. Using 5'RACE with constant-segment primers, TCRalpha and TCRbeta cDNA libraries were constructed, with sample barcodes and unique molecular identifiers added in the process. RNA was extracted from every sample with Trizol reagent. Amplification of the libraries took two PCR steps, and the second step added a second sample barcode plus Illumina TruSeq adapters. Sequencing of the libraries was done on an Illumina NovaSeq, producing 2 x 150 bp paired-end reads. From the authors' description of their analysis: Reads were demultiplexed and collapsed into UMI-guided consensus sequences with migec v1.2.7. Using mixcr v2.1.11, UMI consensuses were aligned to TRA and TRB V and J templates and then assembled into clonotypes. Expanded or contracted clonotypes were those called significant by both edgeR and NoisET, with noise models trained on biological replicates. For edgeR calls, the thresholds were a false discovery rate-adjusted p below 0.01 and a log2 fold-change of 1. As an exploratory analysis of dynamics, max-normalized trajectories of the 1000 most abundant clonotypes were examined by PCA with hierarchical clustering. The CD4 or CD8 phenotype of responding clones was assigned using the separately sequenced CD4+ and CD8+ repertoires. The public sequencing data were trimmed at Q25 with fastp and processed into clonotypes with MiXCR by TCRdb, which kept only in-frame beta chains. Every CDR3 protein is listed once, alongside the most common genes and DNA of its rows. These V and J calls originate from TCRdb's pipeline instead of the authors' own analysis. Here the sample has about 110,000 distinct CDR3 sequences; 17% occur a single time. The ten largest clones represent 28% of the sample.

From V the trimming removes 1 base and from J it removes 4 bases, while the gene matches leave 3 bases of the junction unaccounted for. The germline V gene (reference sequence) specifies SEHNR as CDR1 and FQNEAQ as CDR2. The CDR3 sequence holds 14 residues, the cysteine and phenylalanine included. Only the CDR3 portion is preserved as DNA: 42 bases, with reading frame beginning at the first base. Input material: PBMCs or a T cell subset sorted from them (not recorded which). In this chain, TRBV7-9 is recombined with TRBJ1-1; a stretch of 7 junction bases matches TRBD1. The sequence was collected from an adult woman who had mild COVID-19 (a few samples of this study predate the infection). The sample titles of this study are shuffled in the database, so cell type and time point are left out; the donor was told from shared clones. The CDR3 has the sequence CASSLVTGFTEAFF. The DNA is TGTGCCAGCAGCTTAGTGACAGGGTTCACTGAAGCTTTCTTT.